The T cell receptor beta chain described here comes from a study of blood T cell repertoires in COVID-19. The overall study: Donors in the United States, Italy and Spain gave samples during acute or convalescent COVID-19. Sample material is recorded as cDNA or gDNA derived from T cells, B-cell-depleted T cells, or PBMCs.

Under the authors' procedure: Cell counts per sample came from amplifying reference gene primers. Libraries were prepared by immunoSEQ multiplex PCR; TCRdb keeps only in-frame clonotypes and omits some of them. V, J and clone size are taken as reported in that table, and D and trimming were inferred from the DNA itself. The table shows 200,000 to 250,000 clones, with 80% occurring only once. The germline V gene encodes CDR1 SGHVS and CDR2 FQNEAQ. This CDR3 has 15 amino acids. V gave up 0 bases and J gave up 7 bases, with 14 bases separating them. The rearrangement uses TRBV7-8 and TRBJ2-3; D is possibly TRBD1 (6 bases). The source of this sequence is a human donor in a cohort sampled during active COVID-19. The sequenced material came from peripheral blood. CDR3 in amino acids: CASSLADSGLHTQYF. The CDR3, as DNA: TGTGCCAGCAGCTTAGCGGACAGCGGCTTGCATACGCAGTATTTT.